This T cell receptor beta chain was sequenced during a study of vaccination and CD4 T cells after COVID-19. At the level of the study: The convalescent population consisted of six males and four females, two of whom were of Hispanic ethnicity.

This clonotype is medium-sized (0.01 to 0.1%) within its sample. Its antigen is currently unknown. An Oncomine TCR Beta short-read assay was used to sequence the DNA from cultured CD4+ T cells. Each CDR3 protein gets one entry after TCRdb re-called the PCR reads with MiXCR. The data contain about 12,000 distinct CDR3 sequences, more than 30% of them singletons. V was trimmed by 5 bases and J by 5 bases, leaving 18 bases between them. Germline V lookup: CDR1 SEHNR, CDR2 FQNEAQ (reference sequence). This CDR3 spans 15 amino acids. Sample treatment: approximately nine-day PBMC culture with coronavirus spike peptide pools or control peptides (ViraFEST assay).

The TCR was taken from a human donor who had recovered from COVID-19. The chain combines TRBV7-9 with TRBJ2-5; D uncertain. The source material was CD4+ T cells from blood, cultured in vitro, sampled after SARS-CoV-2 vaccination. The CDR3 loop is CASSPWSSPGETQYF. The CDR3, as DNA: TGTGCCAGCAGCCCGTGGTCCTCTCCCGGCGAGACCCAGTACTTC.